The clone carrying this TCR beta chain was seen more than once but under ten times. Trimming removed 3 bases from V and 0 bases from J, with 4 bases in between. CDR1 is KGHDR, CDR2 SFDVKD, per germline. The CDR3 runs 13 residues. Healthy individuals of Caucasian origin from Russia, aged about 6 to 95, served as donors. Investigators took roughly 10 milliliters of peripheral blood from every donor. There were at least 5 micrograms of total RNA extracted from every sample. Sample-barcoded 5' priming and a J-beta primer mix drove a second PCR of about 7 to 12 cycles. CDR3-containing paired-end reads numbering at least 2.5 million came from each sample. TCRdb re-called the 5' RACE reads through MiXCR, storing one row per CDR3 protein. The sample lists approximately 1,700,000 distinct CDR3 sequences; about 39% were seen once. This specimen comes from a study of blood T cells in healthy people across ages.

The genes are TRBV24-1 and TRBJ1-2; D is ambiguous. The TCR was taken from a human donor in good health. The sample was blood. The CDR3 loop is CATSDDTNYGYTF. The DNA of the CDR3 is TGTGCCACCAGTGATGACACTAACTATGGCTACACCTTC.